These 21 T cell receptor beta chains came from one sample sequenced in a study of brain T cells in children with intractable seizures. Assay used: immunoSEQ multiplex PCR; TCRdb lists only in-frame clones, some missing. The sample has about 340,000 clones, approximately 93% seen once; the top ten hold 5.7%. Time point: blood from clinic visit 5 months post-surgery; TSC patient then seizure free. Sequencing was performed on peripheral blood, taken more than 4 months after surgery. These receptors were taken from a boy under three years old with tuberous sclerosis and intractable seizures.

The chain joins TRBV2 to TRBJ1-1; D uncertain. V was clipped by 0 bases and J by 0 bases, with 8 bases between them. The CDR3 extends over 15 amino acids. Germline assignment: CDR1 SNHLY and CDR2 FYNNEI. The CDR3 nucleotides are TGTGCCAGCAGTGAAGCCGGAGGCCTGAACACTGAAGCTTTCTTT. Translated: CASSEAGGLNTEAFF.

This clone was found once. CDR3 residues: CASSLSRGGNSPLHF. Written as DNA, the CDR3 is TGTGCCAGCAGTTTATCCCGGGGAGGTAATTCACCCCTCCACTTT. This chain uses TRBV27 with TRBJ1-6; D gene uncertain. Germline loops: CDR1 MNHEY, CDR2 SMNVEV (reference sequence). This CDR3 has 15 amino acids. Trimming took 0 bases from V and 6 from J, leaving 9 bases between them.

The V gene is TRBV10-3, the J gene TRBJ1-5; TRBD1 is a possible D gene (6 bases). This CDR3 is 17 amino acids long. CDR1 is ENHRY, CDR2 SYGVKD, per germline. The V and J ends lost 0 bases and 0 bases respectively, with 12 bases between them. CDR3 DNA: TGTGCCATCAGTGAGTCGGACAGAGCGTATAGCAATCAGCCCCAGCATTTT. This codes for CAISESDRAYSNQPQHF.

In DNA, the CDR3 is TGTGCCAGCAGCCAAGATTGGGGGGCCACTGAAGCTTTCTTT. Translation: CASSQDWGATEAFF. This chain uses TRBV3-1 (or the pseudogene TRBV3-2) with TRBJ1-1; a weak D match, TRBD1 (6 bases). Trimming left V 0 bases short and J 4 bases short, with 9 bases between. Germline CDR1 is LGHDT and CDR2 is YNNKEL (reference sequence). The CDR3 has 14 amino acids.

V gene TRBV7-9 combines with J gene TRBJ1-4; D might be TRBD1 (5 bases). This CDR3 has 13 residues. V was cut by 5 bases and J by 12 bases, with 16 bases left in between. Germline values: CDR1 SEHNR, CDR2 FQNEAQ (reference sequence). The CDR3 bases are TGTGCCAGCAGCCCGGGACGGGAGAAGGAACTGTTTTTT. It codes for CASSPGREKELFF.

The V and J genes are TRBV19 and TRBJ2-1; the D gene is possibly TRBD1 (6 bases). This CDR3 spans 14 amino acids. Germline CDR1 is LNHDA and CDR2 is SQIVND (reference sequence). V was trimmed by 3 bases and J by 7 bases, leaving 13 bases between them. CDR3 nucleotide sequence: TGTGCCAGTAGTATGCAGGGGCGAGGGAATGAGCAGTTCTTC. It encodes CASSMQGRGNEQFF.

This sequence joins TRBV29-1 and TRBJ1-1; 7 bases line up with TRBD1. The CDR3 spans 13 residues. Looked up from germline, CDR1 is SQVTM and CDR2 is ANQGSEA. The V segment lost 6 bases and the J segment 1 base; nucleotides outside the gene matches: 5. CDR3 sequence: CSVGQAQNTEAFF. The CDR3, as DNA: TGCAGCGTCGGACAGGCACAGAACACTGAAGCTTTCTTT.

CDR3 DNA sequence: TGCGCCAGCAGCTTGAGAGGGTTCAACTATGGCTACACCTTC. Translated: CASSLRGFNYGYTF. This sequence joins TRBV5-1 and TRBJ1-2; unclear D gene. The CDR3 length is 14 residues. V lost 1 base to trimming and J lost 2 bases, with 9 bases between them. Per germline, CDR1 SGHRS and CDR2 YFSETQ.

CDR3 protein: CASSLYGLVGSTNEKLFF. Here the CDR3 DNA reads TGTGCCAGCAGCTTATATGGACTCGTGGGGTCAACTAATGAAAAACTGTTTTTT. This rearrangement joins TRBV7-2 to TRBJ1-4; the D is unclear. CDR1 is SGHTA and CDR2 is FQGNSA in the germline V gene. The ends were cut back, 2 bases at V and 0 bases at J, with 16 bases in the middle. The CDR3 sequence is 18 residues long. Together with reference TRBV7-2 and TRBJ1-4, the CDR3 gives the full variable domain: GAGVSQSPSNKVTEKGKDVELRCDPISGHTALYWYRQSLGQGLEFLIYFQGNSAPDKSGLPSDRFSAERTGGSVSTLTIQRTQQEDSAVYLCASSLYGLVGSTNEKLFFGSGTQLSVL.

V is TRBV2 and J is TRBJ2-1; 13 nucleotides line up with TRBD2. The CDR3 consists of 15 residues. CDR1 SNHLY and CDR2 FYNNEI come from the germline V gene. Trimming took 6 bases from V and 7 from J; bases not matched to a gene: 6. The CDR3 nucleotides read TGTGCCAGCAGGGTGACTAGCGGGAGGAAAAATGAGCAGTTCTTC. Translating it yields CASRVTSGRKNEQFF.

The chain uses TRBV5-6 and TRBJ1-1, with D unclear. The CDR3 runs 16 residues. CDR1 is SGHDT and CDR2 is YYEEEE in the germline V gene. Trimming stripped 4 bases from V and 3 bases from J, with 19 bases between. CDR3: CASSLSPEGWDTEAFF. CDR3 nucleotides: TGTGCCAGCAGCCTATCCCCCGAAGGCTGGGACACTGAAGCTTTCTTT.

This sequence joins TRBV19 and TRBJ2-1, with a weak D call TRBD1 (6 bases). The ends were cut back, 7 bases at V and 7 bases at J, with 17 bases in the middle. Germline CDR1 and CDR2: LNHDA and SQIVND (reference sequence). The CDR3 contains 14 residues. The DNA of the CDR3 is TGTGCCAGTACCATAGGGGGAGTGCGGAATGAGCAGTTCTTC. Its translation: CASTIGGVRNEQFF. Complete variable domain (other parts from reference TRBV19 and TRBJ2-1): DGGITQSPKYLFRKEGQNVTLSCEQNLNHDAMYWYRQDPGQGLRLIYYSQIVNDFQKGDIAEGYSVSREKKESFPLTVTSAQKNPTAFYLCASTIGGVRNEQFFGPGTRLTVL.

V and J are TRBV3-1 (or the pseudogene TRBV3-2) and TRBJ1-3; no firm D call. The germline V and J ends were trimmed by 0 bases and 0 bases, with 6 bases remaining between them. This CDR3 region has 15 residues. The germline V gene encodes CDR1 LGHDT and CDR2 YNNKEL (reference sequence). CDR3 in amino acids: CASSQDSNSGNTIYF. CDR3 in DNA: TGTGCCAGCAGCCAAGACAGCAACTCTGGAAACACCATATATTTT.

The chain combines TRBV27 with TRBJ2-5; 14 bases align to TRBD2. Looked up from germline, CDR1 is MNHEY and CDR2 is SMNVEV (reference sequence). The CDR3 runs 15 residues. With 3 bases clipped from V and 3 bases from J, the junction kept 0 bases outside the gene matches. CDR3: CASSLGLAGEETQYF. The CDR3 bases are TGTGCCAGCAGTTTGGGACTAGCGGGGGAAGAGACCCAGTACTTC.

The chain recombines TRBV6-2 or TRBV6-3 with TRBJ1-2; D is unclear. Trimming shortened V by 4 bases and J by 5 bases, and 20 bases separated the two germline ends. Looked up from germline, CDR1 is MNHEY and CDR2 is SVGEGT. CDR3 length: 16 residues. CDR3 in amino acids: CASSSIDRERVYGYTF. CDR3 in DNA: TGTGCCAGCAGTTCCATCGACCGGGAAAGGGTGTATGGCTACACCTTC.

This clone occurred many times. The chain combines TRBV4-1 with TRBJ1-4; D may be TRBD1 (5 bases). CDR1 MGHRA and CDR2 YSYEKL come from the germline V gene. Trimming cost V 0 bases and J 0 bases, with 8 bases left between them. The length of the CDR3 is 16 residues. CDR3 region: CASSQEGVATNEKLFF. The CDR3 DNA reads TGCGCCAGCAGCCAAGAGGGGGTCGCAACTAATGAAAAACTGTTTTTT.

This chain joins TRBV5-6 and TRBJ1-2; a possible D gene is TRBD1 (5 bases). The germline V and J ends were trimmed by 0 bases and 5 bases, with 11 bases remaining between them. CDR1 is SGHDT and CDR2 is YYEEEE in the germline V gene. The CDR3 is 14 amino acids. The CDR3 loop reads CASSLASTGYGYTF. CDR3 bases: TGTGCCAGCAGCTTGGCCTCTACAGGTTATGGCTACACCTTC.

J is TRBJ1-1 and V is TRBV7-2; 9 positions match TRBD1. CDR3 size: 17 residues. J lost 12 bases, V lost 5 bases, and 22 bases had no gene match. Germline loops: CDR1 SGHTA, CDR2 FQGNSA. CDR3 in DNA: TGTGCCAGCAGCCCCTCACGGTACGGAGGGACAGGGTCGAAACCTTTCTTT. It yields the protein CASSPSRYGGTGSKPFF.

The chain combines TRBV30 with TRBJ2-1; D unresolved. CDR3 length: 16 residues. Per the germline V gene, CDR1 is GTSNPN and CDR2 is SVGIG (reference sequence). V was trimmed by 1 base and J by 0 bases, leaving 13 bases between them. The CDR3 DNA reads TGTGCCTGGAGTGACGATCGAGGCAGCTCCTACAATGAGCAGTTCTTC. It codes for CAWSDDRGSSYNEQFF.

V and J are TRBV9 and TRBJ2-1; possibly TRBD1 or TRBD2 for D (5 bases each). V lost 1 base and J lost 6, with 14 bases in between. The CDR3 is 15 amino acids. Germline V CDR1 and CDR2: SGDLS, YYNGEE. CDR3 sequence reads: CASSVLLNGANEQFF. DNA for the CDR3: TGTGCCAGCAGCGTACTTCTCAACGGGGCCAATGAGCAGTTCTTC. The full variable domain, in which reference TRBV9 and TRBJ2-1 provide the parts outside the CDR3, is DSGVTQTPKHLITATGQRVTLRCSPRSGDLSVYWYQQSLDQGLQFLIQYYNGEERAKGNILERFSAQQFPDLHSELNLSSLELGDSALYFCASSVLLNGANEQFFGPGTRLTVL.

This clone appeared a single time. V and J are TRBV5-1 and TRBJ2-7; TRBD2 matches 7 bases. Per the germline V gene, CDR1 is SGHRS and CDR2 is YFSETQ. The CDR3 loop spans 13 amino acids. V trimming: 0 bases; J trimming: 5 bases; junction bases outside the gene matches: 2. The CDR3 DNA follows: TGCGCCAGCAGCTTGGGGGAGGGGAACGAGCAGTACTTC. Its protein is CASSLGEGNEQYF.